This is a list of T cell receptor beta chains from one sample in a study of regulatory T cells in long-lasting Graves disease. TCRdb redid the calling of the multiplex PCR reads with MiXCR, one entry per CDR3 protein. The sample has approximately 560,000 distinct CDR3 sequences; more than 15% are singletons. These data were also filed under a second study, of T cells in Graves' hyperthyroidism and ophthalmopathy.

Sample: peripheral blood mononuclear cells (PBMCs), taken at new diagnosis, from a patient treated with antithyroid drugs. The receptors here all came from a young man with Graves disease. CDR3s include the opening cysteine and the closing phenylalanine or tryptophan. The D gene is left open where the match is weak. Clone size is given for some rows only: seen once, a few or many times, or a class if the clone is expanded.

CDR3nt: TGCGCCAGTACCCGGCTAGCGGGCAGCAATGAGCAGTTCTTC
CDR3aa: CASTRLAGSNEQFF
j_gene: TRBJ2-1
abundance: few
v_gene: TRBV5-1
d_gene: TRBD2

CDR3nt: TGTGCCAGCAGTTTTGGGGCACTCGGGGGCTACACCTTC
CDR3aa: CASSFGALGGYTF
j_gene: TRBJ1-2
abundance: few
v_gene: TRBV27
d_gene: -

CDR3nt: TGTGCCAGCGATACCGGGACATATCTTGGGGGCACTGAAGCTTTCTTT
CDR3aa: CASDTGTYLGGTEAFF
j_gene: TRBJ1-1
abundance: -
v_gene: TRBV7-8
d_gene: -

CDR3nt: TGTGCCAGCAGAATAACGGGACACGCCTGGGAGCAGTACTTC
CDR3aa: CASRITGHAWEQYF
j_gene: TRBJ2-7
abundance: many
v_gene: TRBV6-1
d_gene: -

CDR3nt: TGCGCCAGCAGCCTCTCCGGGACCCTCGAGCACAATGAGCAGTTCTTC
CDR3aa: CASSLSGTLEHNEQFF
j_gene: TRBJ2-1
abundance: -
v_gene: TRBV5-1
d_gene: -

CDR3nt: TGTGCCAGCAGCGTAGGGGTAGGGCAGGCTAACTATGAAGCTTTCTTT
CDR3aa: CASSVGVGQANYEAFF
j_gene: TRBJ1-1
abundance: -
v_gene: TRBV9
d_gene: -

CDR3nt: TGTGCCAGCAGCCAAGATATCACGGCTTATACGCAGTATTTT
CDR3aa: CASSQDITAYTQYF
j_gene: TRBJ2-3
abundance: -
v_gene: TRBV5-5
d_gene: -

CDR3nt: TGCGCCAGCAGCCAGTATCTAGCGGGAGGGCCCGCAGATACGCAGTATTTT
CDR3aa: CASSQYLAGGPADTQYF
j_gene: TRBJ2-3
abundance: -
v_gene: TRBV4-1
d_gene: TRBD2

CDR3nt: TGCGCCAGCAGTGAAACGCTGATAAACACCGGGGAGCTGTTTTTT
CDR3aa: CASSETLINTGELFF
j_gene: TRBJ2-2
abundance: -
v_gene: TRBV10-1
d_gene: -

CDR3nt: TGTGCCAGCAGGACTCCTTCTTCCTACGAGCAGTACTTC
CDR3aa: CASRTPSSYEQYF
j_gene: TRBJ2-7
abundance: many
v_gene: TRBV27
d_gene: -

CDR3nt: TGTGCCAGCAGCCATGACAGGGCGGAAACTCTCTACGAGCAGTACTTC
CDR3aa: CASSHDRAETLYEQYF
j_gene: TRBJ2-7
abundance: many
v_gene: TRBV5-6
d_gene: TRBD1

CDR3nt: TGTGCCAGCAGGGAGCCCCTTCGGGGTCAGAATGAAAAACTGTTTTTT
CDR3aa: CASREPLRGQNEKLFF
j_gene: TRBJ1-4
abundance: few
v_gene: TRBV6-2/TRBV6-3
d_gene: -

CDR3nt: TGTGCCAGCTCAGCTGCGACAGTAGATGGCTACACCTTC
CDR3aa: CASSAATVDGYTF
j_gene: TRBJ1-2
abundance: few
v_gene: TRBV18
d_gene: -

CDR3nt: TGTGCCAGCAGTAAAGGGACAGGGTCGAGGCGGGATCAGCCCCAGCATTTT
CDR3aa: CASSKGTGSRRDQPQHF
j_gene: TRBJ1-5
abundance: -
v_gene: TRBV2
d_gene: TRBD1

CDR3nt: TGTGCCAGCAGTTACAGTGCGAGCCCCCAGTACTTC
CDR3aa: CASSYSASPQYF
j_gene: TRBJ2-7
abundance: few
v_gene: TRBV6-2/TRBV6-3
d_gene: -

CDR3nt: TGTGCCAGCAGTATCGTACGGGGTACCTACAATGAGCAGTTCTTC
CDR3aa: CASSIVRGTYNEQFF
j_gene: TRBJ2-1
abundance: many
v_gene: TRBV11-1
d_gene: -

CDR3nt: TGTGCCTGGAGTGGGTTGGACGAGCAGTACTTC
CDR3aa: CAWSGLDEQYF
j_gene: TRBJ2-7
abundance: few
v_gene: TRBV30
d_gene: -

CDR3nt: TGTGCCAGCAGCACGTTTAGCGGGTCTAGTTACAATGAGCAGTTCTTC
CDR3aa: CASSTFSGSSYNEQFF
j_gene: TRBJ2-1
abundance: -
v_gene: TRBV9
d_gene: TRBD2

CDR3nt: TGTGCCAGCAGCTTAAATGGAGGGCTAGTGAACTACGAGCAGTACTTC
CDR3aa: CASSLNGGLVNYEQYF
j_gene: TRBJ2-7
abundance: many
v_gene: TRBV7-2
d_gene: -

CDR3nt: TGTGCCAGCAGTTACGGACCCCAGGATGAGCAGTTCTTC
CDR3aa: CASSYGPQDEQFF
j_gene: TRBJ2-1
abundance: few
v_gene: TRBV6-5
d_gene: -

CDR3nt: TGTGCCAGCAGCCAGAACCCAGGGGTTGAAGCTTTCTTT
CDR3aa: CASSQNPGVEAFF
j_gene: TRBJ1-1
abundance: -
v_gene: TRBV13
d_gene: -

CDR3nt: TGCGCCAGCAGCCAAGAACGAGTCCTTATGAACTATGGCTACACCTTC
CDR3aa: CASSQERVLMNYGYTF
j_gene: TRBJ1-2
abundance: -
v_gene: TRBV4-1
d_gene: -

CDR3nt: TGTGCCAGCAGCGAATACAGCGAGCAGTTCTTC
CDR3aa: CASSEYSEQFF
j_gene: TRBJ2-1
abundance: many
v_gene: TRBV5-4
d_gene: -

CDR3nt: TGTGCCAGCAGTCACCAACTAGCGGCTTCCTACGAGCAGTACTTC
CDR3aa: CASSHQLAASYEQYF
j_gene: TRBJ2-7
abundance: -
v_gene: TRBV6-2/TRBV6-3
d_gene: TRBD2

CDR3nt: TGTGCCAGCACTTCTGGGGCCTCTGGAAACACCATATATTTT
CDR3aa: CASTSGASGNTIYF
j_gene: TRBJ1-3
abundance: -
v_gene: TRBV2
d_gene: -

CDR3nt: TGCGCCAGCAGCTTGGGTCCAGGGAGTGAGCAGTTCTTC
CDR3aa: CASSLGPGSEQFF
j_gene: TRBJ2-1
abundance: -
v_gene: TRBV5-1
d_gene: -

CDR3nt: TGCAGTGCCCAAGCGATGACGGGTAACTATGGCTACACCTTC
CDR3aa: CSAQAMTGNYGYTF
j_gene: TRBJ1-2
abundance: few
v_gene: TRBV20-1
d_gene: -

CDR3nt: TGTGCCAGCAGCTCCGGGACAGGAGACTCTAGGGCCAACGTCCTGACTTTC
CDR3aa: CASSSGTGDSRANVLTF
j_gene: TRBJ2-6
abundance: once
v_gene: TRBV28
d_gene: TRBD1

CDR3nt: TGCGCCAGCAGCCCCGCGAACAGAAACACTGAAGCTTTCTTT
CDR3aa: CASSPANRNTEAFF
j_gene: TRBJ1-1
abundance: many
v_gene: TRBV5-1
d_gene: -